This record concerns one T cell receptor beta chain sequence. This clonotype was counted many times. The clone's antigen remains unknown. No base quality information exists; no much larger clone differs at one position. What this sample's treatment or condition label stands for: allogeneic hematopoietic cell transplantation with graft depleted of TCRalphabeta T cells and CD19 B cells. The transplant recipients were children given TCRalphabeta/CD19-depleted allogeneic hematopoietic cell grafts. For this chain, trimming is 5 bases at the V end and 10 bases at the J end, and the number of junction bases without a gene match is 8. The CDR3 numbers 14 residues from cysteine through phenylalanine. Just CDR3 DNA is preserved here, 42 bases in frame from base 1. From the germline V gene (reference sequence), CDR1 is SEHNR and CDR2 is FQNEAQ. Library prep was done by PCR. These reads were obtained on an Illumina HiSeq 2500. To normalize quantification of the TCRbeta repertoire, the TCR libraries were built with molecular barcoding that relied on unique molecular identifiers. The raw public data were reprocessed by TCRdb itself: fastp quality trimming at Q25, MiXCR clonotype calling, in-frame beta chains only. Rows are combined by CDR3 protein, so each entry shows the most common genes and DNA. The sample table lists fewer than 1 million distinct CDR3 sequences, less than 20% of them with a count of one. The ten largest make up 5% of the sample.

This sample was taken from a study of T-cell reconstitution after alpha-beta-depleted transplantation in children (dated by TCRdb to the mid-2010s). For context, the study as a whole: Using TCR repertoire profiling, the study quantitatively followed how T-cell immune reconstitution unfolded in children after TCRalphabeta/CD19-depleted allogeneic hematopoietic cell transplantation. What the study reported, not specific to this receptor: About two months after transplant, the apparently early recovery of alphabetaT-cell counts reportedly depended on just several hundred clones that had expanded rapidly and came from non-depleted graft cells. The high TCRbeta diversity at day 60 in some patients was ascribed to recipient T cells and intrathymic progenitors that had survived conditioning. Hyperexpanded clone frequencies declined over subsequent months; after one year, T-cell counts and TCRbeta diversity were mostly attributed to newly produced T cells.

The sequence joins TRBV7-9 to TRBJ1-6, and 7 junctional nucleotides match TRBD1. Sequenced here: PBMCs, mostly from graft donor cells, sampled 360 days after TCRalphabeta/CD19-depleted stem cell transplant. This clonotype was sampled from a male patient aged 10-17 years who had a stem cell transplant for acute lymphoblastic leukemia, so the T cells may come from the graft donor. CDR3 reads: CASSPRTGVSPLHF. The bases read TGTGCCAGCAGCCCTCGGACAGGAGTATCACCCCTCCACTTT.